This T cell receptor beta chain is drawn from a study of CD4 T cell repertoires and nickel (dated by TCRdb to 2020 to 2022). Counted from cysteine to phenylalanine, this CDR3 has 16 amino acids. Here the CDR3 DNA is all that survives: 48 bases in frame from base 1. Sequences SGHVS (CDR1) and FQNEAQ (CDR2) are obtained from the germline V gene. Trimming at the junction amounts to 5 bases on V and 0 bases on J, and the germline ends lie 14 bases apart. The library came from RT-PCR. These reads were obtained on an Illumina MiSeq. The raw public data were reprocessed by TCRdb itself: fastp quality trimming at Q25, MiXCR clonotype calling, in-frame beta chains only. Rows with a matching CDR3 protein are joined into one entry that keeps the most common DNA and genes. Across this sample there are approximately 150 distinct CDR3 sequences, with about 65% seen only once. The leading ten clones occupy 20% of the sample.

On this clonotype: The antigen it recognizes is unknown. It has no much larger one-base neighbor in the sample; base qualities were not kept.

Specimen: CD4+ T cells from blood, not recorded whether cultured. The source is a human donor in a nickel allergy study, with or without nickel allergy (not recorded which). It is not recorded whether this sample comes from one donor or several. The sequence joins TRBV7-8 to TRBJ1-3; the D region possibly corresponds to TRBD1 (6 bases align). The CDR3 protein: CASSQQGYSSGNTIYF. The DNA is TGTGCCAGCAGCCAACAGGGATATAGCTCTGGAAACACCATATATTTT.